This TCR beta chain was captured in a study of blood T cell repertoires in COVID-19. Study context: Samples came from the United States, Italy and Spain, spanning acute and convalescent COVID-19. T cells, B-cell-depleted T cells, or PBMCs supplied cDNA or gDNA.

Original data processing: Reference gene primer amplification gave nucleated cell count estimates. Only in-frame clones appear in the TCRdb table, and some are missing; sequencing was by immunoSEQ multiplex PCR. That table is the source of V, J and clone size, and D and trimming were worked out from the DNA. The table has hundreds of thousands of clones, about 85% seen once. The CDR3 runs 15 residues. Germline V gene lookup returns CDR1 SGDLS and CDR2 YYNGEE. The junction had 4 bases not matched to a gene; V was cut back by 0 bases and J by 1 base. Sequences were obtained from peripheral blood. The chain has TRBV9 and TRBJ2-7, with TRBD1 matching 7 bases. The TCR comes from a young woman who had recovered from COVID-19. For the CDR3, the DNA is TGTGCCAGCAGCGTAGGGGACAGCAGGTCCTACGAGCAGTACTTC. This codes for CASSVGDSRSYEQYF. The full variable domain, its missing parts supplied by reference TRBV9 and TRBJ2-7, is DSGVTQTPKHLITATGQRVTLRCSPRSGDLSVYWYQQSLDQGLQFLIQYYNGEERAKGNILERFSAQQFPDLHSELNLSSLELGDSALYFCASSVGDSRSYEQYFGPGTRLTVT.